The 9 T cell receptor beta chains below all came from one sample that was sequenced in a study of cytomegalovirus exposure and HLA in healthy donors. PCR involved 60 Vbeta and 13 Jbeta primers. Here immunoSEQ multiplex PCR was the method, and the copy in TCRdb shows in-frame clones only, minus some. The table records approximately 110,000 clones, around 78% of them present only once. Sequencing was carried out using PBMCs. The receptors derive from a man between 60 and 75 years old in good health and CMV-seropositive.

The rearrangement links TRBV6-5 to TRBJ2-3; D uncertain. V was trimmed by 6 bases and J by 2 bases, leaving 12 bases between them. The CDR3 loop spans 14 amino acids. CDR1 and CDR2 from the germline V gene are MNHEY and SVGAGI. The CDR3 region is CASSLESPTDTQYF. CDR3 nucleotides: TGTGCCAGCAGCCTCGAGTCGCCCACAGATACGCAGTATTTT.

The chain combines TRBV11-1 with TRBJ1-3, with D perhaps TRBD1 (5 bases). The germline V gene encodes CDR1 SGHAT and CDR2 FQDESV (reference sequence). CDR3 length: 14 amino acids. V lost 5 bases and J 5 bases, leaving 13 bases between the germline ends. CDR3 residues: CASSPFAGRNTIYF. CDR3 in DNA: TGTGCCAGCAGCCCATTCGCGGGACGAAACACCATATATTTT.

The chain has TRBV15 and TRBJ1-2, with 9 bases that match TRBD1. The CDR3 has 15 amino acids. Germline CDR1 LNHNV, CDR2 YYDKDF (reference sequence). J was trimmed by 4 bases and V by 1 base; bases with no gene match: 4. For the CDR3, the DNA is TGTGCCACCAGCAGAGGAACAGGGGGCCTCTATGGCTACACCTTC. Translation gives CATSRGTGGLYGYTF.

V and J are TRBV4-1 and TRBJ1-1; D is perhaps TRBD1 (5 bases). V gave up 4 bases and J gave up 1 base, with 19 bases separating them. Germline assignment: CDR1 MGHRA and CDR2 YSYEKL. There are 17 residues in the CDR3. The CDR3 is CASSPSGGSARNTEAFF. As DNA, the CDR3 is TGCGCCAGCAGCCCCTCGGGGGGGTCTGCGCGGAACACTGAAGCTTTCTTT.

The J gene is TRBJ1-5, the V gene TRBV7-9, with a possible D match to TRBD1 (6 bases). CDR3 size: 16 residues. In germline, CDR1 is SEHNR, CDR2 FQNEAQ (reference sequence). V dropped 4 bases and J dropped 3 bases, with 16 bases sitting between them. This chain's CDR3 is CASSSYGAGANQPQHF. CDR3 in DNA: TGTGCCAGCAGCTCTTACGGGGCAGGGGCCAATCAGCCCCAGCATTTT.

The V and J genes are TRBV5-1 and TRBJ2-1, with 7 bases aligning to TRBD2. Germline lookup yields CDR1 SGHRS and CDR2 YFSETQ. After removal of 6 bases from V and 8 bases from J, the junction contained 14 bases not matched to a gene. The CDR3 extends over 15 amino acids. The CDR3 region has the DNA TGCGCCAGCATGGGGGGGGTAGACCCTTGGGATGAGCAGTTCTTC. Protein sequence: CASMGGVDPWDEQFF.

V is TRBV15 and J is TRBJ2-5; D gene unclear. This CDR3 region has 15 residues. The germline CDR1 and CDR2 sequences are LNHNV and YYDKDF (reference sequence). V lost 0 bases and J 5 bases, leaving 13 bases between the germline ends. The chain's CDR3 is CATSRDSLGGETQYF. The CDR3 bases are TGTGCCACCAGCAGAGATTCTCTAGGTGGGGAGACCCAGTACTTC.

This clone has a handful of counts. The V gene is TRBV9, the J gene TRBJ1-2; no definite D call. This CDR3 contains 17 residues. CDR1 SGDLS and CDR2 YYNGEE come from the germline V gene. V was trimmed by 0 bases and J by 4 bases, leaving 19 bases between them. The CDR3 bases are TGTGCCAGCAGCGTAGAAGCCTTCAGCGAGGATTCCTATGGCTACACCTTC. Translation gives CASSVEAFSEDSYGYTF.

The chain uses TRBV10-1 and TRBJ2-3; 10 bases map to TRBD1. V lost 3 bases and J lost 3; bases outside the gene matches: 6. The V gene's germline CDR1 is WNHNN and CDR2 SYGVQD (reference sequence). This CDR3 has 16 amino acids. Written as DNA, the CDR3 is TGCGCCAGCAGTGACCCGGGGACAGGGGAGACAGATACGCAGTATTTT. This sequence encodes CASSDPGTGETDTQYF.